This TCR beta chain was identified in a study of T cell responses to AZD1222 COVID-19 vaccine. TCRdb keeps only in-frame clones here, not all; method: immunoSEQ multiplex PCR. There are over 110,000 clones in the sample; approximately 90% occur only once, and approximately 2.6% lies in the top ten. CDR1 is SGDLS and CDR2 is YYNGEE in the germline V gene. This CDR3 contains 14 residues. J lost 7 bases, V lost 10 bases, and 17 bases had no gene match. General observations from the study: At 160-218 and 743-854, vaccine-associated CD4 TCRs were dominant, and they spanned spike. Spike-specific TCR repertoires showed rising breadth and depth after two AZD1222 doses. Females made up more of the donors, who were largely white British, and clonal diversity may have come out too low. Targeting of unmutated variant regions was reportedly seen in nearly half of spike-specific TCRs.

To note about this clone: The antigen is unknown.

The V call is TRBV9, the J call TRBJ2-7, with TRBD1 identical over 7 bases. Sequenced here: peripheral blood, sampled on day 0 of AZD1222 vaccination. The sequence derives from an adult in good health. The CDR3 DNA reads TGTGCCGGTTCGCCCTACCGGGACAGTCGGGAGCAGTACTTC. Amino acids: CAGSPYRDSREQYF.